The 12 T cell receptor beta chains below were found in one sample sequenced in a study of T cell clones after liver transplantation. The method was immunoSEQ multiplex PCR; TCRdb's version includes in-frame clones alone and lacks a portion of them. The sample holds fewer than 50,000 clones; 70% to 90% are singletons and the top ten take 2% to 2.5%. Sequences were derived from CD4+ T cells from blood, sampled 24 months after liver transplant. The receptors here all came from a human patient who received a liver transplant. Some T cells may have come from the graft donor.

This clone has only one observation. The chain links TRBV6-4 to TRBJ2-1, with TRBD2 identical over 15 bases. V shed 5 bases, J shed 5 bases, and the junction held 7 bases outside the gene matches. This CDR3 spans 17 amino acids. The V gene's germline CDR1 is MRHNA and CDR2 SNTAGT. DNA of the CDR3: TGTGCCAGCAGTCCTACTGGACTAGCGGGGGGGGACAATGAGCAGTTCTTC. Its translation is CASSPTGLAGGDNEQFF.

The CDR3 nucleotides read TGTGCCAGCAGCTTCCGGACTAGCGGGGTGACAGATACGCAGTATTTT. It encodes CASSFRTSGVTDTQYF. The chain recombines TRBV5-4 with TRBJ2-3, with 12 bases matching TRBD2. Germline loops: CDR1 SGHNT, CDR2 YYREEE (reference sequence). The CDR3 has 16 amino acids. The trim removed 2 bases at V and 3 bases at J, leaving 4 bases unmatched.

V usage is TRBV6-5 and J usage is TRBJ1-1, with D possibly being TRBD1 (6 bases). This CDR3 is 14 amino acids long. Per germline, CDR1 MNHEY and CDR2 SVGAGI. V lost 6 bases, J lost 4 bases, and 15 bases lay in between. CDR3 bases: TGTGCCAGCAGCGCAACAGGGCGGGGCACTGAAGCTTTCTTT. Protein: CASSATGRGTEAFF.

The CDR3, as DNA: TGTGCCACCAGCAGAGGTGGGACTCAAGAGACCCAGTACTTC. This encodes CATSRGGTQETQYF. The rearrangement links TRBV15 to TRBJ2-5; perhaps TRBD2 as D (6 bases). V shed 1 base and J shed 2 bases, with 8 bases lying between them. Germline CDR1 LNHNV, CDR2 YYDKDF (reference sequence). This CDR3 spans 14 amino acids.

This clone came up once. The chain couples TRBV18 to TRBJ1-2; perhaps TRBD1 as D (6 bases). Germline assignment: CDR1 KGHSH and CDR2 LQKENI. Trimming stripped 3 bases from V and 8 bases from J, with 16 bases between. The CDR3 is 14 residues long. The CDR3 loop is CASSPSRGGIGYTF. The CDR3 nucleotides read TGTGCCAGCTCACCGAGCAGGGGAGGTATCGGCTACACCTTC.

The table lists this clone with a count of one. In DNA, the CDR3 is TGCGCCAGCAGCCGACCAGGGTTCGAGCAGTACTTC. This gives the protein CASSRPGFEQYF. The rearrangement links TRBV5-1 to TRBJ2-7; D is possibly TRBD1 (5 bases). The CDR3 length is 12 residues. Trimming took 4 bases from V and 6 from J, leaving 11 bases between them. The germline V gene encodes CDR1 SGHRS and CDR2 YFSETQ.

This clone showed up just once. The genes are TRBV14 and TRBJ2-5, with D tentatively TRBD2 (6 bases). Trimming left V 4 bases short and J 1 base short, with 10 bases between. The germline V gene encodes CDR1 SGHDN and CDR2 FVKESK. This CDR3 region has 14 residues. This CDR3 is CASSLRRAQETQYF. The CDR3 nucleotides are TGTGCCAGCAGCCTCCGGAGGGCCCAAGAGACCCAGTACTTC. Full variable domain (remainder filled in from reference TRBV14 and TRBJ2-5): EAGVTQFPSHSVIEKGQTVTLRCDPISGHDNLYWYRRVMGKEIKFLLHFVKESKQDESGMPNNRFLAERTGGTYSTLKVQPAELEDSGVYFCASSLRRAQETQYFGPGTRLLVL.

The chain is built from TRBV9 and TRBJ2-3, with 7 bases identical to TRBD2. The V gene end was trimmed by 2 bases and the J gene end by 2 bases; junction bases not matched to a gene: 5. Germline V lookup: CDR1 SGDLS, CDR2 YYNGEE. The CDR3 covers 15 residues. CDR3: CASSVGLELTDTQYF. The CDR3, as DNA: TGTGCCAGCAGCGTTGGACTAGAGCTCACAGATACGCAGTATTTT.

The genes are TRBV5-1 and TRBJ2-3; possible D gene TRBD2, 6 bases. CDR3 length: 16 amino acids. Germline V lookup: CDR1 SGHRS, CDR2 YFSETQ. Trimming pared 2 bases from V and 1 base from J, leaving 14 bases between. CDR3 loop: CASSFGRGSGTDTQYF. The DNA of the CDR3 is TGCGCCAGCAGCTTCGGGAGAGGCTCAGGCACAGATACGCAGTATTTT. The full variable domain, in which reference TRBV5-1 and TRBJ2-3 provide the parts outside the CDR3, is KAGVTQTPRYLIKTRGQQVTLSCSPISGHRSVSWYQQTPGQGLQFLFEYFSETQRNKGNFPGRFSGRQFSNSRSEMNVSTLELGDSALYLCASSFGRGSGTDTQYFGPGTRLTVL.

J is TRBJ2-3 and V is TRBV7-9, with D unresolved. The germline CDR1 and CDR2 sequences are SEHNR and FQNEAQ (reference sequence). This CDR3 region has 14 residues. V was trimmed by 5 bases and J by 1 base, leaving 10 bases between them. For the CDR3, the DNA is TGTGCCAGCAGCCCTAGTTGGGGCACAGATACGCAGTATTTT. Its protein is CASSPSWGTDTQYF.

This rearrangement joins TRBV28 to TRBJ2-1, with 14 bases fitting TRBD2. CDR3 length: 15 amino acids. The ends lost 7 bases at V and 4 bases at J; junction bases unmatched: 3. The germline gives CDR1 MDHEN, CDR2 SYDVKM. CDR3 sequence (DNA): TGTGCCAGCAACAGACTAGCGGGAGGGTACAATGAGCAGTTCTTC. Protein product: CASNRLAGGYNEQFF.

The chain uses TRBV5-1 and TRBJ2-3; the D is unclear. Between the trimmed V and J ends, which lost 0 bases and 6 bases, there was a span of 17 bases. CDR3 length: 16 residues. From germline, CDR1 is SGHRS and CDR2 YFSETQ. CDR3 nucleotide sequence: TGCGCCAGCAGCTTGGATGGCCGTTCTGGTTCGGATACGCAGTATTTT. This encodes CASSLDGRSGSDTQYF.